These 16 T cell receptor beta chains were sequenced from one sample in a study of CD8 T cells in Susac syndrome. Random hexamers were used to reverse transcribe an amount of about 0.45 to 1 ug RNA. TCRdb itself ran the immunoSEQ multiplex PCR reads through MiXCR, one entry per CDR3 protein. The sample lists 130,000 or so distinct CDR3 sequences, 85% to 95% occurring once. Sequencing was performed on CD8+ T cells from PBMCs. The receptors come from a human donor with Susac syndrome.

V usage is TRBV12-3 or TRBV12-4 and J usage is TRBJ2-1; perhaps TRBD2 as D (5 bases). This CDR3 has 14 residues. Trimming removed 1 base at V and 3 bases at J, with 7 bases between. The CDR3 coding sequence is TGTGCCAGCAGTTTAGGGACTGACTACAATGAGCAGTTCTTC. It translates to CASSLGTDYNEQFF.

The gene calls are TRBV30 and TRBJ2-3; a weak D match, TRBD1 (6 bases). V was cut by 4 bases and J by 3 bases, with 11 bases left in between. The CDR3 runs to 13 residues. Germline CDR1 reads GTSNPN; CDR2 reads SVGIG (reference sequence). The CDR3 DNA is TGTGCCTGGAACAGGGTTCAAACAGATACGCAGTATTTT. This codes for CAWNRVQTDTQYF.

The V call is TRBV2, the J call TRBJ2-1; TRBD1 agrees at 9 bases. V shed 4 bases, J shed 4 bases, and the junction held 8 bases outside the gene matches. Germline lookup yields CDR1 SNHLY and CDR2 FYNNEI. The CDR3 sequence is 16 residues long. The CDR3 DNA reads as TGTGCCAGCAGTGGAGGGACAGGGCCCTCGTACAATGAGCAGTTCTTC. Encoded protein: CASSGGTGPSYNEQFF.

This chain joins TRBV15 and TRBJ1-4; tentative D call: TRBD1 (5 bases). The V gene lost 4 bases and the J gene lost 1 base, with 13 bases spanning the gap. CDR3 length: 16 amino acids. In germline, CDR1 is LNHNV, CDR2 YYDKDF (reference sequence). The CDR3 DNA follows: TGTGCCACCAGCAAAGGAGGGGAGGGAACTAATGAAAAACTGTTTTTT. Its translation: CATSKGGEGTNEKLFF.

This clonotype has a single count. In DNA form, the CDR3 reads TGTGCCAGCACCCCCGGGGGGGCGTACAATGAGCAGTTCTTC. Amino acid sequence: CASTPGGAYNEQFF. The gene calls are TRBV12-3 or TRBV12-4 and TRBJ2-1, with 8 bases fitting TRBD2. The CDR3 totals 14 residues. Germline trimming cut 7 bases from V and 4 bases from J; bases unmatched to any gene: 6.

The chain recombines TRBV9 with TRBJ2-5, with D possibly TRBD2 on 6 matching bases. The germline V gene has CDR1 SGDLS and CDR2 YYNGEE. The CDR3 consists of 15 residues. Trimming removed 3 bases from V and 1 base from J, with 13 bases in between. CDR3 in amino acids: CASSAPGTLQETQYF. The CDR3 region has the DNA TGTGCCAGCAGCGCCCCAGGGACTCTCCAAGAGACCCAGTACTTC.

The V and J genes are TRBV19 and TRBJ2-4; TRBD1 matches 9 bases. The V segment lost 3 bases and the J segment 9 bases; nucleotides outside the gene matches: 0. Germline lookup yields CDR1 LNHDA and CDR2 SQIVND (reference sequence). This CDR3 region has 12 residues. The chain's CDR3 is CASSMGQGIQYF. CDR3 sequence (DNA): TGTGCCAGTAGTATGGGACAGGGCATTCAGTACTTC.

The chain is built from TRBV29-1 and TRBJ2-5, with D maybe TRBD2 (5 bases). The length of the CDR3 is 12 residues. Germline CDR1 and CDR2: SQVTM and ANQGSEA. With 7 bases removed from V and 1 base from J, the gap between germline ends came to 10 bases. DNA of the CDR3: TGCAGCGCTGAGGGATTCCAAGAGACCCAGTACTTC. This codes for CSAEGFQETQYF.

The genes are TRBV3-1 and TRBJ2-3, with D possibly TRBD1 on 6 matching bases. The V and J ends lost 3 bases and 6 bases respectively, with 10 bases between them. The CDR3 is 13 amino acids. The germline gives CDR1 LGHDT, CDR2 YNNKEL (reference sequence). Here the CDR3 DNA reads TGTGCCAGCAGCCAGGACAGTAGGGATACGCAGTATTTT. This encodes CASSQDSRDTQYF.

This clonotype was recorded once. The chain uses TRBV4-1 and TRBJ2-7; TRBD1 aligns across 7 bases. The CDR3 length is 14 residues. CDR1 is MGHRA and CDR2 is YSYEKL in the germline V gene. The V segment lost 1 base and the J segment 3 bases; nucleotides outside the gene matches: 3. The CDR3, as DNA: TGCGCCAGCAGCCAAGGCGCAGGGGGCTACGAGCAGTACTTC. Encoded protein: CASSQGAGGYEQYF.

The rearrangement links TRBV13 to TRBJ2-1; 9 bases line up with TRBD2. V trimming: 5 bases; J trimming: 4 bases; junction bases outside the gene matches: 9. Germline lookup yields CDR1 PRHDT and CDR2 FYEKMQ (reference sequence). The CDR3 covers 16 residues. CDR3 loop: CASSPRSSGGYNEQFF. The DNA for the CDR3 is TGTGCCAGCAGCCCGAGATCAAGCGGGGGGTACAATGAGCAGTTCTTC.

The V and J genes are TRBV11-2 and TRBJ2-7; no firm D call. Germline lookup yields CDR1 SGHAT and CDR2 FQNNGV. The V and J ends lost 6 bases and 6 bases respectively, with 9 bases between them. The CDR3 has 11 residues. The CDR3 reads CASRSATEQYF. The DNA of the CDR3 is TGTGCCAGCAGATCCGCAACCGAGCAGTACTTC.

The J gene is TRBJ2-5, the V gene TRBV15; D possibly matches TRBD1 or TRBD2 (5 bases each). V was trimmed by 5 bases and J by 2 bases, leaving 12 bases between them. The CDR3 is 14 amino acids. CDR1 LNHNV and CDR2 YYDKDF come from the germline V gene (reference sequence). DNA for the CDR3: TGTGCCACCAGCCAAGGGACGTATCAAGAGACCCAGTACTTC. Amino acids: CATSQGTYQETQYF.

The CDR3 here is CSARDFAKNIQYF. CDR3 in DNA: TGCAGTGCTAGGGACTTTGCCAAAAACATTCAGTACTTC. The V call is TRBV20-1, the J call TRBJ2-4; perhaps TRBD2 as D (5 bases). CDR3 length: 13 residues. Trimming took off 3 bases at V and 1 base at J, with 7 bases between the two ends. CDR1 is DFQATT, CDR2 SNEGSKA, per germline (reference sequence).

The CDR3 DNA sequence: TGTGCCAGCAGCGAGACAGGGGGCGCCGGCGGGGAGCTGTTTTTT. It encodes CASSETGGAGGELFF. The rearrangement joins TRBV9 to TRBJ2-2; TRBD1 matches 10 bases. V lost 3 bases to trimming and J lost 7 bases; unmatched junction nucleotides: 6. This CDR3 is 15 amino acids long. Germline assignment: CDR1 SGDLS and CDR2 YYNGEE. The complete variable domain, with remaining parts taken from reference TRBV9 and TRBJ2-2, reads DSGVTQTPKHLITATGQRVTLRCSPRSGDLSVYWYQQSLDQGLQFLIQYYNGEERAKGNILERFSAQQFPDLHSELNLSSLELGDSALYFCASSETGGAGGELFFGEGSRLTVL.

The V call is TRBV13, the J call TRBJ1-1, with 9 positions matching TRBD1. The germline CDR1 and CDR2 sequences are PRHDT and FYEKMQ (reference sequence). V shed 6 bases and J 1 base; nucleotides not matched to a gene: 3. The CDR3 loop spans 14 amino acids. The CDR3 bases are TGTGCCAGCAGAGGGGACAGGGAGAACACTGAAGCTTTCTTT. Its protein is CASRGDRENTEAFF. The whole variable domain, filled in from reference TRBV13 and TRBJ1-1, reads AAGVIQSPRHLIKEKRETATLKCYPIPRHDTVYWYQQGPGQDPQFLISFYEKMQSDKGSIPDRFSAQQFSDYHSELNMSSLELGDSALYFCASRGDRENTEAFFGQGTRLTVV.